These 10 T cell receptor beta chains were all obtained from the same sample, sequenced in a study of T-cell reconstitution after alpha-beta-depleted transplantation in children. Researchers prepared the TCRbeta library using unique molecular identifiers, the study reports. TCRdb re-derived calls from the PCR reads in MiXCR, one entry per CDR3 protein. The sample holds about 160,000 distinct CDR3 sequences; over 8.5% are singletons and the top ten take less than 15%. Sequencing used PBMCs, obtained before TCRalphabeta/CD19-depleted stem cell transplant. These receptors came from a boy aged 2 to 9 with acute myeloid leukemia, due to receive a stem cell transplant.

This clonotype was seen ten or more times. The chain carries TRBV4-2 and TRBJ2-3, with D possibly called TRBD1 or TRBD2 (6 bases each). Germline CDR1 LGHNA, CDR2 YNFKEQ. V lost 4 bases and J 3 bases, leaving 20 bases between the germline ends. This CDR3 contains 17 residues. The DNA for the CDR3 is TGTGCCAGCAGCCCCAAATGGGGGGCTAGCGTGACAGATACGCAGTATTTT. Encoded protein: CASSPKWGASVTDTQYF.

This clonotype was seen many times. This chain connects TRBV5-1 to TRBJ1-3; possibly TRBD1 for D (5 bases). The CDR3 sequence is 14 residues long. Germline V gives CDR1 SGHRS, CDR2 YFSETQ. The V and J ends lost 4 bases and 6 bases respectively, with 14 bases between them. CDR3 DNA: TGCGCCAGCAGCCCTGAGACAGTTGAAAACACCATATATTTT. Translated: CASSPETVENTIYF.

Of note for this clonotype: This sequence may be a read error, since a much larger clone differs from it by one base. The conserved closing phenylalanine or tryptophan is absent in this CDR3, likely reflecting a read error. The chain recombines TRBV12-3 or TRBV12-4 with TRBJ2-1; D remains ambiguous. V lost 6 bases and J lost 4, with 19 bases in between. The CDR3 length is 16 residues. CDR3 coding DNA: TGTGCCAGCAGCCTAATCGACCACCAACTATACAATGAGCAGTTCTCC. Translating gives CASSLIDHQLYNEQFS.

This clonotype was recorded many times. This chain links TRBV5-1 with TRBJ2-7; D gene ambiguous. This CDR3 region has 14 residues. Germline CDR1 SGHRS, CDR2 YFSETQ. Trimming removed 4 bases from V and 2 bases from J, with 13 bases in between. This CDR3 is CASSRIGTAYEQYF. The CDR3 bases are TGCGCCAGCAGCCGCATTGGTACGGCCTACGAGCAGTACTTC.

This clonotype has at least ten counts. The chain couples TRBV7-2 to TRBJ2-7; D is perhaps TRBD1 (5 bases). The V gene's germline CDR1 is SGHTA and CDR2 FQGNSA. The CDR3 covers 15 residues. V was shortened by 1 base and J by 2 bases, with 12 bases between the two germline ends. CDR3 sequence reads: CASSLGGLLPYEQYV. CDR3 DNA sequence: TGTGCCAGCAGCTTAGGGGGCTTACTACCCTACGAGCAGTACGTC.

This clonotype came up many times. The rearrangement uses TRBV5-1 and TRBJ2-2; D could derive from TRBD1 or TRBD2 (5 bases each). Germline V gene data show CDR1 as SGHRS and CDR2 as YFSETQ. The CDR3 loop spans 15 amino acids. The V end lost 4 bases, the J end lost 4 bases, and 14 bases lay between the germline ends. Written as DNA, the CDR3 is TGCGCCAGCAGCACCCGGGGCTTTCGCACCGGGGAGCTGTTTTTT. Protein product: CASSTRGFRTGELFF.

This clonotype was observed at least ten times. The genes are TRBV28 and TRBJ1-2; D gene uncertain. Trimming left V 6 bases short and J 4 bases short, with 12 bases between. CDR3 length: 13 amino acids. Germline V lookup: CDR1 MDHEN, CDR2 SYDVKM. CDR3 sequence (DNA): TGTGCCAGCAGCGCCGGCTTGGTCTATGGCTACACCTTC. It codes for CASSAGLVYGYTF.

This clonotype has a single count. A much larger clone differs from this one at a single base, so this may be a read error. The V gene is TRBV3-1, the J gene TRBJ2-5; no reliable D call. The CDR3 covers 15 residues. The germline gives CDR1 LGHDT, CDR2 YNNKEL (reference sequence). V was cut by 0 bases and J by 2 bases, with 10 bases left in between. CDR3 DNA: TGTGCCAGCAGCCAAGAGGTGCGGTGGCAAGAGACCCAGTACTTC. Protein: CASSQEVRWQETQYF.

This clonotype was picked up many times. This sequence joins TRBV19 and TRBJ1-1, with no clear D. The CDR3 loop spans 14 amino acids. In germline, CDR1 is LNHDA, CDR2 SQIVND (reference sequence). Between the trimmed V and J ends, which lost 1 base and 0 bases, there was a span of 6 bases. This chain's CDR3 is CASSIGPVNTEAFF. CDR3 DNA: TGTGCCAGTAGTATAGGCCCGGTGAACACTGAAGCTTTCTTT.

This clonotype was recorded at least ten times. The CDR3 sequence: CASRPNPAGDTQYF. As DNA, the CDR3 is TGTGCCAGCAGACCTAACCCCGCCGGAGATACGCAGTATTTT. V is TRBV12-3 or TRBV12-4 and J is TRBJ2-3; no firm D call. The CDR3 is 14 residues long. The ends were cut back, 6 bases at V and 5 bases at J, with 15 bases in the middle.